Each of the 13 T cell receptor beta chains below was sequenced from the same sample in a study of blood T cell repertoires in COVID-19. Data came from immunoSEQ multiplex PCR; TCRdb stores just in-frame clones and leaves some out. The sample consists of about 39,000 clones, roughly 92% of them appearing once. Source material: peripheral blood. The receptor source for this set is a man over 45 with active COVID-19.

This chain joins TRBV18 and TRBJ1-2, with 7 nucleotides matching TRBD1. The CDR3 runs 13 residues. Germline values: CDR1 KGHSH, CDR2 LQKENI. J gave up 2 bases and V 6 bases, and 3 bases lay outside the gene matches. The CDR3 here is CASSQGQNYGYTF. The CDR3 DNA is TGTGCCAGCTCCCAGGGACAGAACTATGGCTACACCTTC.

Written as DNA, the CDR3 is TGTGCCAGTAGTATTTCCCAGAGGCTTTCGGGCTATGGCTACACCTTC. Translating gives CASSISQRLSGYGYTF. The chain employs TRBV19 and TRBJ1-2; the D is unclear. This CDR3 spans 16 amino acids. Germline V gives CDR1 LNHDA, CDR2 SQIVND (reference sequence). With 3 bases removed from V and 4 bases from J, the gap between germline ends came to 18 bases. The whole variable domain, remainder taken from reference TRBV19 and TRBJ1-2, is DGGITQSPKYLFRKEGQNVTLSCEQNLNHDAMYWYRQDPGQGLRLIYYSQIVNDFQKGDIAEGYSVSREKKESFPLTVTSAQKNPTAFYLCASSISQRLSGYGYTFGSGTRLTVV.

The chain links TRBV3-1 (or the pseudogene TRBV3-2) to TRBJ2-5; 8 bases map to TRBD2. Germline V gives CDR1 LGHDT, CDR2 YNNKEL (reference sequence). V lost 2 bases and J lost 7; bases outside the gene matches: 6. This CDR3 region has 14 residues. CDR3 bases: TGTGCCAGCAGCCAACGCGGGGGGCGGGGGACCCAGTACTTC. Amino acid sequence: CASSQRGGRGTQYF.

The V and J genes are TRBV7-2 and TRBJ2-1; the D gene is possibly TRBD2 (7 bases). V lost 2 bases and J lost 9, with 17 bases in between. This CDR3 has 15 residues. Germline CDR1 is SGHTA and CDR2 is FQGNSA. Here the CDR3 reads CASSLIGGGPSEQFF. The CDR3 coding sequence is TGTGCCAGCAGCTTAATAGGGGGGGGGCCGAGTGAGCAGTTCTTC. The complete variable domain, with remaining parts taken from reference TRBV7-2 and TRBJ2-1, reads GAGVSQSPSNKVTEKGKDVELRCDPISGHTALYWYRQSLGQGLEFLIYFQGNSAPDKSGLPSDRFSAERTGGSVSTLTIQRTQQEDSAVYLCASSLIGGGPSEQFFGPGTRLTVL.

The chain joins TRBV7-2 to TRBJ2-2; D is possibly TRBD2 (6 bases). CDR3 size: 16 residues. Germline CDR1 is SGHTA and CDR2 is FQGNSA. V was shortened by 3 bases and J by 7 bases, with 18 bases between the two germline ends. CDR3 sequence (DNA): TGTGCCAGCAGCTTCCTCGGGGGATTAGTTGGCGGGGAGCTGTTTTTT. Translated: CASSFLGGLVGGELFF.

This sequence joins TRBV7-9 and TRBJ2-1; D perhaps matches TRBD2 (5 bases). Looked up from germline, CDR1 is SEHNR and CDR2 is FQNEAQ (reference sequence). The CDR3 runs 16 residues. V lost 3 bases and J lost 0, with 12 bases in between. This chain's CDR3 is CASSFQSGSSYNEQFF. In DNA, the CDR3 is TGTGCCAGCAGCTTCCAAAGCGGCAGCTCCTACAATGAGCAGTTCTTC.

A single count supports this clone. The genes are TRBV23-1 and TRBJ1-5, with D unresolved. TRBV23-1 is treated as an ORF (open reading frame) with a function not yet certain. Between the trimmed V and J ends, which lost 4 bases and 11 bases, there was a span of 12 bases. The CDR3 runs to 12 residues. The chain's CDR3 is CASSRIPRAQHF. The CDR3 DNA is TGCGCCAGCAGTCGGATTCCGAGGGCCCAGCATTTT.

The chain links TRBV19 to TRBJ2-3; 9 bases match TRBD2. In germline, CDR1 is LNHDA, CDR2 SQIVND (reference sequence). Losses at the gene ends were 5 bases for V and 5 bases for J; bases not matched to a gene: 8. The CDR3 runs 15 residues. CDR3 nucleotide sequence: TGTGCCAGTAGTTTTAGCGGGGGTTTAGGAGATACGCAGTATTTT. It translates to CASSFSGGLGDTQYF.

The CDR3 loop is CASSYYSNQPQHF. CDR3 coding DNA: TGTGCCAGCAGTTATTATAGCAATCAGCCCCAGCATTTT. This chain joins TRBV27 and TRBJ1-5; D is ambiguous. The CDR3 is 13 residues long. The V gene's germline CDR1 is MNHEY and CDR2 SMNVEV (reference sequence). The V end was cut by 4 bases, the J end by 0 bases, with 4 bases between.

This sequence joins TRBV29-1 and TRBJ2-5, with TRBD1 as a possible D gene (6 bases). This CDR3 has 15 amino acids. Germline loops: CDR1 SQVTM, CDR2 ANQGSEA. Trimming removed 4 bases from V and 3 bases from J, with 18 bases in between. CDR3 sequence: CSVGSPGQTKETQYF. As DNA, the CDR3 is TGCAGCGTTGGGTCCCCTGGACAGACCAAAGAGACCCAGTACTTC.

The chain employs TRBV5-1 and TRBJ2-2; D is ambiguous. The CDR3 consists of 14 residues. Germline values: CDR1 SGHRS, CDR2 YFSETQ. Trimming removed 0 bases from V and 4 bases from J, with 7 bases in between. The CDR3, as DNA: TGCGCCAGCAGCTTGGAACGGTCCACCGGGGAGCTGTTTTTT. It translates to CASSLERSTGELFF.

The V call is TRBV7-9, the J call TRBJ2-2; 9 nucleotides line up with TRBD2. J lost 5 bases, V lost 5 bases, and 6 bases had no gene match. Germline loops: CDR1 SEHNR, CDR2 FQNEAQ (reference sequence). This CDR3 is 15 amino acids long. CDR3 DNA: TGTGCCAGCAGCGTCCTCCTAGCGGGGACCGGGGAGCTGTTTTTT. Amino acid sequence: CASSVLLAGTGELFF.

The V and J genes are TRBV30 and TRBJ1-1; weak D call: TRBD1 (5 bases). Looked up from germline, CDR1 is GTSNPN and CDR2 is SVGIG (reference sequence). This CDR3 comprises 11 residues. The V gene lost 2 bases and the J gene lost 8 bases, with 9 bases spanning the gap. In DNA, the CDR3 is TGTGCCTGGAGTTGGGGGGGGGAAGCTTTCTTT. Its translation is CAWSWGGEAFF.